The T cell receptor (beta chain) under discussion was sequenced for a study of Ad26.COV2.S vaccination and SARS-CoV-2 variants. Findings and caveats of the study: It was reported that spike-specific CD8+ and CD4+ T cell responses were substantially broad after vaccination.

The treatment: about 20 received Ad26.COV2.S at low or high dose, single or two shots; several received placebo; per-sample allocation not given. Sampling took place 63 days after the first vaccine or placebo injection. TCRdb keeps only in-frame clones here, not all; method: immunoSEQ multiplex PCR. The sample includes about 320,000 clones, around 81% seen only once; the top ten take about 2.1%. In the case of this clone: Its specificity is unknown.

The V end was cut by 10 bases, the J end by 2 bases, with 17 bases between. CDR1 and CDR2 from the germline V gene are MNHEY and SVGAGI. CDR3 length equals 14 residues. The specimen comprised peripheral blood, sampled in a trial of Ad26.COV2.S vaccine versus placebo. This TCR was sampled from a person aged 18 to 65 who received the Ad26.COV2.S COVID-19 vaccine or a placebo. The chain employs TRBV6-5 and TRBJ2-5, with D tentatively TRBD2 (5 bases). CDR3 sequence reads: CATALTLAQETQYF. CDR3 coding DNA: TGTGCCACCGCATTAACGCTAGCACAAGAGACCCAGTACTTC.